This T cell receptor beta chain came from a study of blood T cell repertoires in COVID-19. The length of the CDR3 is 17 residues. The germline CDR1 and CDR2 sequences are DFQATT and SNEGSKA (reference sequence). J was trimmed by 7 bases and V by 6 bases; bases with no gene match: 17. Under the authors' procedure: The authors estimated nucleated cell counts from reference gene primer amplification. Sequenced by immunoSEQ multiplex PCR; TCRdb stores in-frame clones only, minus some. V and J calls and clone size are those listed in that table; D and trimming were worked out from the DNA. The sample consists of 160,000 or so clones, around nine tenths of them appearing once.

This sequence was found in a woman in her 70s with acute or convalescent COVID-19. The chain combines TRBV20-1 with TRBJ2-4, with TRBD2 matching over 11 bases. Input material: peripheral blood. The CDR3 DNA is TGCAGTGCGAGTAACCAGATAGCGGGGGGGCCGAGGAACATTCAGTACTTC. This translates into CSASNQIAGGPRNIQYF.